The 9 T cell receptor beta chains listed next were all sequenced from one sample in a study of T cell changes during pregnancy in multiple sclerosis. TCRdb's copy holds only in-frame clones and misses some; the assay was immunoSEQ multiplex PCR. This table holds 40,000 to 45,000 clones, around 90% found once. The specimen comprised CD4+ T cells from peripheral blood mononuclear cells, sampled in the second trimester of pregnancy. These receptors came from a female donor in good health, enrolled as a control in a pregnancy study.

The chain is built from TRBV21-1 and TRBJ2-2; TRBD2 reflects the table's D call only, with no check against the DNA. TRBV21-1 is described as a pseudogene. The CDR3 extends over 14 amino acids. CDR3 in amino acids: CASTDGLITGELFF. CDR3 nucleotide sequence: TGTGCCAGCACCGACGGGTTGATCACCGGGGAGCTGTTTTTT.

CDR3 nucleotide sequence: TGTGCCAGCGCATCACAGGAGGGGACTAGCGGGAGTGTTGGCCCCTACGAGCAGTACTTC. Residues: CASASQEGTSGSVGPYEQYF. The J gene is TRBJ2-7, the V gene TRBV27; 14 bases agree with TRBD2. This CDR3 spans 20 amino acids. Germline CDR1 is MNHEY and CDR2 is SMNVEV (reference sequence). Trimming at V came to 8 bases and at J to 2 bases, leaving 20 bases not matched to a gene.

The rearrangement links TRBV5-1 to TRBJ2-7; 7 positions match TRBD1. CDR1 and CDR2 (germline): SGHRS, YFSETQ. The CDR3 runs to 16 residues. V was pared by 1 base and J by 2 bases, with 9 bases of the junction left unmatched. As DNA, the CDR3 is TGCGCCAGCAGCTTGCCAGGGACAGCCGCCGCCTACGAGCAGTACTTC. This translates into CASSLPGTAAAYEQYF. The full variable domain, completed using reference TRBV5-1 and TRBJ2-7, is KAGVTQTPRYLIKTRGQQVTLSCSPISGHRSVSWYQQTPGQGLQFLFEYFSETQRNKGNFPGRFSGRQFSNSRSEMNVSTLELGDSALYLCASSLPGTAAAYEQYFGPGTRLTVT.

The V gene is TRBV6-1, the J gene TRBJ2-5, with TRBD1 identical over 7 bases. Germline V lookup: CDR1 MNHNS, CDR2 SASEGT. The CDR3 covers 18 residues. Trimming took 0 bases from V and 0 from J; bases not matched to a gene: 10. This CDR3 reads CASSEAQWTGSYQETQYF. The DNA for the CDR3 is TGTGCCAGCAGTGAAGCGCAGTGGACAGGATCATACCAAGAGACCCAGTACTTC.

J is TRBJ1-2 and V is TRBV18, with 8 bases that match TRBD1. Germline CDR1 and CDR2: KGHSH and LQKENI. The junction had 6 bases not matched to a gene; V was cut back by 3 bases and J by 6 bases. The CDR3 is 14 amino acids. CDR3 sequence (DNA): TGTGCCAGCTCACCTCAGGGGGCGGTCGATGGCTACACCTTC. Translated, it gives CASSPQGAVDGYTF.

The genes are TRBV18 and TRBJ1-2; 11 bases map to TRBD1. CDR1 and CDR2 (germline): KGHSH, LQKENI. The CDR3 is 17 amino acids. V was clipped by 4 bases and J by 7 bases; unmatched bases: 14. CDR3 coding DNA: TGTGCCAGCTCACAGTCTACCGGGACAGGGGGTCGGTCTGGCTACACCTTC. Protein product: CASSQSTGTGGRSGYTF. Full variable domain (rest looked up from reference TRBV18 and TRBJ1-2): NAGVMQNPRHLVRRRGQEARLRCSPMKGHSHVYWYRQLPEEGLKFMVYLQKENIIDESGMPKERFSAEFPKEGPSILRIQQVVRGDSAAYFCASSQSTGTGGRSGYTFGSGTRLTVV.

The V gene is TRBV9, the J gene TRBJ2-2; TRBD2 matches 12 bases. This CDR3 is 15 amino acids long. Unmatched junction bases numbered 5, after V lost 3 bases and J lost 8 bases. Germline CDR1 is SGDLS and CDR2 is YYNGEE. CDR3 sequence (DNA): TGTGCCAGCAGCGGAGGACTAGCGGGGCCGGGGGAGCTGTTTTTT. Protein: CASSGGLAGPGELFF. Variable domain in full (rest from reference TRBV9 and TRBJ2-2): DSGVTQTPKHLITATGQRVTLRCSPRSGDLSVYWYQQSLDQGLQFLIQYYNGEERAKGNILERFSAQQFPDLHSELNLSSLELGDSALYFCASSGGLAGPGELFFGEGSRLTVL.

The gene calls are TRBV2 and TRBJ2-7, with TRBD2 as a possible D gene (6 bases). V was pared by 5 bases and J by 3 bases, with 8 bases between. Germline CDR1 is SNHLY and CDR2 is FYNNEI. This CDR3 spans 12 amino acids. CDR3 DNA sequence: TGTGCCAGCAGTAAGGAGGGCTACGAGCAGTACTTC. Translated: CASSKEGYEQYF.

The chain carries TRBV5-1 and TRBJ2-2, with 9 positions matching TRBD1. After removal of 0 bases from V and 6 bases from J, the junction contained 6 bases not matched to a gene. Germline CDR1 is SGHRS and CDR2 is YFSETQ. The CDR3 has 16 amino acids. The CDR3 nucleotides read TGCGCCAGCAGCTTGGTCGGGACAGGGACGGCCGGGGAGCTGTTTTTT. This translates into CASSLVGTGTAGELFF.